This T cell receptor (beta chain) was recorded in a study of blood T cell repertoires in COVID-19. The protocol was immunoSEQ multiplex PCR, while the TCRdb copy is restricted to in-frame clones and leaves out a portion. The table records more than 70,000 clones, roughly 80% of them present only once. This CDR3 is 15 amino acids long. Germline CDR1 SGHNT, CDR2 YENEEA. Trimming at V came to 3 bases and at J to 9 bases, leaving 4 bases not matched to a gene. This chain connects TRBV11-3 to TRBJ1-6, with 11 bases aligning to TRBD1. Sequenced material: peripheral blood. The TCR sequence derives from a human donor in a cohort sampled during active COVID-19. CDR3 loop: CASSFAGTGGSPLHF. Here the CDR3 DNA reads TGTGCCAGCAGCTTCGCCGGGACAGGGGGTTCACCCCTCCACTTT.